This TCR beta chain derives from a study of OX40 agonist ivuxolimab in advanced cancers. Study-wide context: A mean age of approximately 60 years, range roughly 23 to 79, was recorded, and approximately 85% were male. Broader study findings: With doses of 0.1 to 3.0 mg/kg, CD4+ and CD8+ blood T cells had undergone clonal expansion by week 6.

Any history of autoimmune disease or systemic immunosuppression disqualified patients. Trimming cost V 0 bases and J 3 bases, with 22 bases left between them. Germline V gene lookup returns CDR1 SGHRS and CDR2 YFSETQ. This CDR3 is 18 amino acids long. As regards this clone: Its antigen is still unknown.

Only in-frame clones appear in the TCRdb table, and some are missing; sequencing was by immunoSEQ multiplex PCR. Among 95,000 to 150,000 clones listed, about 93% were seen once. Sequenced material: CD4+ or CD8+ T cells sorted from blood, taken in a trial of the OX40 agonist ivuxolimab. The V gene is TRBV5-1, the J gene TRBJ2-7, with D perhaps matching TRBD1 (5 bases). This clonotype originated in an adult with an advanced solid tumor such as melanoma, head and neck, liver or kidney cancer. The CDR3 DNA is TGCGCCAGCAGCTTGGGATCCTCTCCTCCAGGGCCGAACTACGAGCAGTACTTC. Amino acids: CASSLGSSPPGPNYEQYF.